This T cell receptor beta chain was sequenced during a study of CD8 T cells in ankylosing spondylitis. V was shortened by 4 bases and J by 6 bases, with 7 bases between the two germline ends. The CDR3 has 11 amino acids. Turning to this clonotype: The antigen is not known.

Findings of the study overall: Disease-associated clones were CD8+ and fairly uncommon in peripheral blood. The clones that were linked to disease were reported to be significantly enriched in matched synovial fluid samples from ankylosing spondylitis patients.

Quantitative 5'-RACE with molecular barcodes generated TCR beta libraries. TCRdb ran MiXCR on the 5' RACE reads and lists one entry per CDR3 protein. The table includes about 140,000 distinct CDR3 sequences, under 35% detected once. Specimen: synovial fluid, either unsorted or a sorted T cell fraction (not recorded which). V and J are TRBV12-3 or TRBV12-4 and TRBJ2-7; the D gene is possibly TRBD1 (6 bases). This clonotype was obtained from a male donor with ankylosing spondylitis. The CDR3 nucleotides read TGTGCCAGCAGTTCAGGGGTCGAGCAGTACTTC. Protein: CASSSGVEQYF.